This T cell receptor beta chain is drawn from a study of CD8 T cells in Susac syndrome. Overall study findings and caveats: The number of individuals included in the study's TCR sequencing and HLA analysis was acknowledged as relatively small.

The multiple sclerosis controls were treatment-naive patients, and their relapsing-remitting disease was stable or active. To note about this clonotype: Its antigen is undetermined.

RNA totalling roughly 0.45 to 1 ug underwent reverse transcription with random hexamers. Coverage of TCR beta CDR3 amplification by immunoSEQ multiplex PCR extended to 54 Vbeta and 13 Jbeta. One entry per CDR3 protein, called by TCRdb with MiXCR from the immunoSEQ multiplex PCR reads. In the table there are 71,000 or so distinct CDR3 sequences, 96% of which are singletons. The sequenced material came from CD4+ T cells from PBMCs. This receptor was identified in a human donor with multiple sclerosis.

For the CDR3, the DNA is TGCAGTGCTGAAGGACGGTACTATGGCTACACCTTC. It codes for CSAEGRYYGYTF. This sequence joins TRBV20-1 and TRBJ1-2; D remains unclear. The V end lost 5 bases, the J end lost 3 bases, and 10 bases lay between the germline ends. Looked up from germline, CDR1 is DFQATT and CDR2 is SNEGSKA (reference sequence). The CDR3 is 12 residues long.